This T cell receptor beta chain was profiled in a study of memory CD4+ T cells and cytomegalovirus serostatus. Study context: Donors were healthy Belgian adults, fewer than ten CMV seropositive and 20 to 30 seronegative.

This CDR3 has 15 residues. Germline V CDR1 and CDR2: SGHTA, FQGTGA. After removal of 5 bases from V and 0 bases from J, the junction contained 4 bases not matched to a gene. General observations from the study: Each of approximately 61 CMV-associated TCRbeta sequences occurred in one to five individuals.

Notes on this clone: Antigen specificity is unknown.

Clones were sequenced by immunoSEQ multiplex PCR, and TCRdb holds only the in-frame ones, with some missing. The data hold approximately 60,000 clones, with about 80% observed a single time. Single viable CD3+CD4+CD8-CD45RO+ cells were sorted as the memory CD4+ T cells. The TCR comes from an adult in good health and CMV-seropositive. Sequencing was carried out using memory CD4+ T cells from blood. V usage is TRBV7-3 and J usage is TRBJ2-1; 7 bases map to TRBD1. CDR3 DNA: TGTGCCAGCAGCCAGACAGGGAGCTCCTACAATGAGCAGTTCTTC. It translates to CASSQTGSSYNEQFF. Combining the CDR3 with reference TRBV7-3 and TRBJ2-1 gives the whole variable domain GAGVSQTPSNKVTEKGKYVELRCDPISGHTALYWYRQSLGQGPEFLIYFQGTGAADDSGLPNDRFFAVRPEGSVSTLKIQRTERGDSAVYLCASSQTGSSYNEQFFGPGTRLTVL.